This T cell receptor (beta chain) was observed in a study of circulating CD8 cells and anti-PD-1 response in melanoma. There are a few counts of this clonotype. Germline CDR1 LNHDA, CDR2 SQIVND (reference sequence). V was cut by 1 base and J by 4 bases, with 15 bases left in between. The CDR3 has 16 amino acids. Sorting of live CD3+CD8+TCRalphabeta+ cells by PD-1 and/or TIGIT gave four subsets. TCR libraries were prepared from approximately 15 ng of total RNA with the QIAseq Immune Repertoire TCR panel. MiXCR, applied by TCRdb to the reads, yields one record per CDR3 protein. The sample has 120 to 150 distinct CDR3 sequences, 5.9% seen once.

The chain uses TRBV19 and TRBJ2-3; D uncertain. The receptor's source is a human donor with melanoma. Specimen: CD8+ T cells from PBMCs, collected at baseline or after one month of anti-PD-1 therapy (not recorded which). The CDR3 DNA reads TGTGCCAGTAGTATAGGATCTACATTTTCGGCAGATACGCAGTATTTT. Its protein is CASSIGSTFSADTQYF.